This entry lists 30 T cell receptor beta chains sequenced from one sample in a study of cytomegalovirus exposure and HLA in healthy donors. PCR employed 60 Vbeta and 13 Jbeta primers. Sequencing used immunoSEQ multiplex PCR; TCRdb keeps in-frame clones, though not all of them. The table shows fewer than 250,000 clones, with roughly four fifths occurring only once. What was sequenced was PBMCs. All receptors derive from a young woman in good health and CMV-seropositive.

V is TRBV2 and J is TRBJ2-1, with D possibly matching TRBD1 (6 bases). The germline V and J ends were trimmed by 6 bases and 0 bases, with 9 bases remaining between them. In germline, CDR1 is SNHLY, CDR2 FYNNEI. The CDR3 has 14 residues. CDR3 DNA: TGTGCCAGCAGAACAGGGAGCTCCTACAATGAGCAGTTCTTC. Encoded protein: CASRTGSSYNEQFF.

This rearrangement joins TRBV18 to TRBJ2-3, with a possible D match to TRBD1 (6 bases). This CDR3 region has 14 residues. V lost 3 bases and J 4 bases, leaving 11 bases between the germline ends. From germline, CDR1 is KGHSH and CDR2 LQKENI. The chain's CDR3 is CASSPEQGADTQYF. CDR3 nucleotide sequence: TGTGCCAGCTCACCTGAACAGGGCGCAGATACGCAGTATTTT.

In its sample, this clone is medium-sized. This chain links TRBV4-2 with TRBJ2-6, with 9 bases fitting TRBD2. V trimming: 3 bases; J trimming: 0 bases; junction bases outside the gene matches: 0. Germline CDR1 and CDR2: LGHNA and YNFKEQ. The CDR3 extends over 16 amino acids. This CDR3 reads CASSQTSGSGANVLTF. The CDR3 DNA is TGTGCCAGCAGCCAGACTAGCGGCTCTGGGGCCAACGTCCTGACTTTC.

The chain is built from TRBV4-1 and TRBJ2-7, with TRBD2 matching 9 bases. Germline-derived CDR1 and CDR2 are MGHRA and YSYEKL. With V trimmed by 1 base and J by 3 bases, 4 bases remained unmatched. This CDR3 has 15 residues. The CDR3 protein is CASSQGAGGLYEQYF. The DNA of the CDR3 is TGCGCCAGCAGCCAAGGAGCGGGAGGACTCTACGAGCAGTACTTC.

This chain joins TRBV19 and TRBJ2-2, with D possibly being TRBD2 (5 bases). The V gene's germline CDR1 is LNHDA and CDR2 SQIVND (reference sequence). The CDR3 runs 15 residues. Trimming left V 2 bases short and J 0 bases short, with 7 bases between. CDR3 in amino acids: CASSISGANTGELFF. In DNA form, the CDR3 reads TGTGCCAGTAGTATAAGCGGAGCGAACACCGGGGAGCTGTTTTTT.

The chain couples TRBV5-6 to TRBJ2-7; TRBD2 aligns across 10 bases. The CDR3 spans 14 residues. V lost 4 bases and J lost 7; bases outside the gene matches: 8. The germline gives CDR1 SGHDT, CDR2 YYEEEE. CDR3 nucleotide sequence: TGTGCCAGCAGCGCGCTAGCGGGAGCTGGTGAGCAGTACTTC. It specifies CASSALAGAGEQYF.

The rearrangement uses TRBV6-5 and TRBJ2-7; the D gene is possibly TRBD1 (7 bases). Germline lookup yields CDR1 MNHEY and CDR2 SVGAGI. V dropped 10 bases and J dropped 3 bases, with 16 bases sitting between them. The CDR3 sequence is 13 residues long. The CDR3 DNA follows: TGTGCCACCGCGGGACAGTTTTTCTACGAGCAGTACTTC. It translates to CATAGQFFYEQYF.

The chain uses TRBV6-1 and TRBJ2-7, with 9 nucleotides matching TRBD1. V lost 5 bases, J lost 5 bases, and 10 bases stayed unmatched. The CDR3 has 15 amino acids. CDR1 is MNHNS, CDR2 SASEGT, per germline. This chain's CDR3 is CASSSPTGGGDEQYF. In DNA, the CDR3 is TGTGCCAGCAGTTCCCCGACAGGGGGAGGCGACGAGCAGTACTTC.

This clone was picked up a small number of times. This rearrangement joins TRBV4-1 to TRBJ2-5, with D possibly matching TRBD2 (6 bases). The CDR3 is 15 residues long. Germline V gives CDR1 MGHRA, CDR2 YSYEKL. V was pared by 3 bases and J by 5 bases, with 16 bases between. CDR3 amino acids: CASSQPTRRRETQYF. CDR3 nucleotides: TGCGCCAGCAGCCAGCCGACTAGGCGAAGGGAGACCCAGTACTTC.

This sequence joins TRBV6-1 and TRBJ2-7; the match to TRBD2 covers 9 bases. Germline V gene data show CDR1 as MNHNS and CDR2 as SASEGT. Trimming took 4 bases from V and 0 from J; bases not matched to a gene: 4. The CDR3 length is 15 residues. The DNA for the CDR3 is TGTGCCAGCAGTGGGACTAGCGCTGACTCCTACGAGCAGTACTTC. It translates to CASSGTSADSYEQYF.

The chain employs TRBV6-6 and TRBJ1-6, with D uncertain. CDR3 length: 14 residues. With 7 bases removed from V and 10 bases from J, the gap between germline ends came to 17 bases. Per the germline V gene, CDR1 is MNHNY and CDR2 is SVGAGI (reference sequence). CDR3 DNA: TGTGCCAGCACCACGACGGGAGGGTACTCACCCCTCCACTTT. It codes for CASTTTGGYSPLHF.

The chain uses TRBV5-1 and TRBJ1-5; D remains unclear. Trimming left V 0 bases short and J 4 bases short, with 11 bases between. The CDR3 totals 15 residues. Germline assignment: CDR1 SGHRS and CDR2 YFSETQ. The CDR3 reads CASSLVAGPNQPQHF. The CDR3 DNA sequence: TGCGCCAGCAGCTTGGTGGCAGGCCCGAATCAGCCCCAGCATTTT.

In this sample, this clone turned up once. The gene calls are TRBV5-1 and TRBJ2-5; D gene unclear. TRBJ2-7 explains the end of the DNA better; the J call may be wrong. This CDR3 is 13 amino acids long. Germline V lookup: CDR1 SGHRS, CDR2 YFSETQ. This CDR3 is CASSPGESYEQYF. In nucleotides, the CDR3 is TGCGCCAGCAGCCCTGGAGAGTCCTACGAGCAGTACTTC.

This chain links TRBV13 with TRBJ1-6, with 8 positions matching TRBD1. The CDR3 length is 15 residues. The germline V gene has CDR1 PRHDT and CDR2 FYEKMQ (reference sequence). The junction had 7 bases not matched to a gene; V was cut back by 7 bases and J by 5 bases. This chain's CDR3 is CASTLTGQDNSPLHF. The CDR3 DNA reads TGTGCCAGCACCCTCACGGGACAGGATAATTCACCCCTCCACTTT.

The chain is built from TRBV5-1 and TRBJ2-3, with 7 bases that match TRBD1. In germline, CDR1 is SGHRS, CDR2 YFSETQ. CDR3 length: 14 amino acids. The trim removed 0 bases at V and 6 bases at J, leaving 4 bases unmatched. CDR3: CASSLEGAWDTQYF. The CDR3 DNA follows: TGCGCCAGCAGCTTGGAGGGGGCTTGGGATACGCAGTATTTT.

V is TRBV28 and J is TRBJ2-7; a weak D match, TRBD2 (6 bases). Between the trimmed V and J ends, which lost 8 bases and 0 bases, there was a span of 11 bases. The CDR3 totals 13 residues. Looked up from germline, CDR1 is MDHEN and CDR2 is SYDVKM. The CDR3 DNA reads TGTGCCAGCGAGGACGGGAGCTCCTACGAGCAGTACTTC. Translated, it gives CASEDGSSYEQYF.

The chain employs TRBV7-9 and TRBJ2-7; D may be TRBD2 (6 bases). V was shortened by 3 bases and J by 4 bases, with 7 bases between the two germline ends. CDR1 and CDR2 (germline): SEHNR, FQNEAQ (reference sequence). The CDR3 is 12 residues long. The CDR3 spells CASSLSGYEQYF. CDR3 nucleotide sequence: TGTGCCAGCAGCTTGAGCGGGTACGAGCAGTACTTC. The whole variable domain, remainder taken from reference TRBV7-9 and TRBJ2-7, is DTGVSQNPRHKITKRGQNVTFRCDPISEHNRLYWYRQTLGQGPEFLTYFQNEAQLEKSRLLSDRFSAERPKGSFSTLEIQRTEQGDSAMYLCASSLSGYEQYFGPGTRLTVT.

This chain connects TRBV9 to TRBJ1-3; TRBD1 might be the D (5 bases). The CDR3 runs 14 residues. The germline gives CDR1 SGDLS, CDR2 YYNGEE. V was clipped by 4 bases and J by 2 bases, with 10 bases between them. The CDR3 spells CASSTGEAGNTIYF. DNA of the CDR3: TGTGCCAGCAGCACGGGGGAAGCTGGAAACACCATATATTTT.

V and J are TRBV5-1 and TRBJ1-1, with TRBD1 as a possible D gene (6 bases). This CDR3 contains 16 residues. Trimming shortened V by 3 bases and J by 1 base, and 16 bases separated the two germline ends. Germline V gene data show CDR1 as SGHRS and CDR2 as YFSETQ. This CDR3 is CASSSTPDRKNTEAFF. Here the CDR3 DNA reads TGCGCCAGCAGCTCTACTCCGGACAGAAAGAACACTGAAGCTTTCTTT.

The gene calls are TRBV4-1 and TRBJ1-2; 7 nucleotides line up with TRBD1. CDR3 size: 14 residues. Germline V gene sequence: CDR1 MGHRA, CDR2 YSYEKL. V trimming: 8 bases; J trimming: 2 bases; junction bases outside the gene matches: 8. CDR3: CASGRQGKNYGYTF. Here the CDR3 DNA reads TGCGCCAGCGGGCGACAGGGTAAAAACTATGGCTACACCTTC.

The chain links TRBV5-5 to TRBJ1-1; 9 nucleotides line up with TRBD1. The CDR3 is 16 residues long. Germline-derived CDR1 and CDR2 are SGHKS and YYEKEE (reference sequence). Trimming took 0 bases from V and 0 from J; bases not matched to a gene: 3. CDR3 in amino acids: CASSLGGTGLNTEAFF. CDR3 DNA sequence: TGTGCCAGCAGCTTGGGGGGGACAGGGCTGAACACTGAAGCTTTCTTT.

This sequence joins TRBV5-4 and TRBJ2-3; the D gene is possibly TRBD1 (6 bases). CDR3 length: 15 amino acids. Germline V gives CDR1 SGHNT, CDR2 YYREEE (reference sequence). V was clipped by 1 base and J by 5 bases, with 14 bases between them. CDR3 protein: CASSLPGAMGDTQYF. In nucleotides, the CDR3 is TGTGCCAGCAGCTTGCCAGGGGCGATGGGAGATACGCAGTATTTT.

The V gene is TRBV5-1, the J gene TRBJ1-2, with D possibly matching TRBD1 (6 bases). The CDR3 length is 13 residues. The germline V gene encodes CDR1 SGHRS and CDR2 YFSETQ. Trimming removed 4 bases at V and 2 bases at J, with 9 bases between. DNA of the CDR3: TGCGCCAGCAGCATGACAGGAAACTATGGCTACACCTTC. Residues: CASSMTGNYGYTF.

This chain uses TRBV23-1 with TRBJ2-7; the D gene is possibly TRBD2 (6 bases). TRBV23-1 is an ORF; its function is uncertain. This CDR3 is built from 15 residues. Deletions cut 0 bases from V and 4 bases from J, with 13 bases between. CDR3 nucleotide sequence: TGCGCCAGCAGTCAATCGAGGCGGGGTCCATACGAGCAGTACTTC. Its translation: CASSQSRRGPYEQYF.

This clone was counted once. The CDR3 DNA reads as TGCGCCAGCAGCTTGGGACAGGGGGCAGGCTACGAGCAGTACTTC. Its protein is CASSLGQGAGYEQYF. This chain joins TRBV5-1 and TRBJ2-7; 10 positions match TRBD1. The CDR3 loop spans 15 amino acids. Trimming took 0 bases from V and 3 from J; bases not matched to a gene: 3. From germline, CDR1 is SGHRS and CDR2 YFSETQ.

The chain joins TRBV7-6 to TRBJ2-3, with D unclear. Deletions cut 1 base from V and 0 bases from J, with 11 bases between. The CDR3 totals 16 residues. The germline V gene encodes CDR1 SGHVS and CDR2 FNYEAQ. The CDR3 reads CASSLGLSSSTDTQYF. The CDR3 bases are TGTGCCAGCAGCTTAGGCCTTAGTTCTAGCACAGATACGCAGTATTTT.

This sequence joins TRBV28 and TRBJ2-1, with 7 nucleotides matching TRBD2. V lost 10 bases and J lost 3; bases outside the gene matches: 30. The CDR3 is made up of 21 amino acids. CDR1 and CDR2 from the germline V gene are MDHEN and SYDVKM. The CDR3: CAIQQGGSGFFLAVNYNEQFF. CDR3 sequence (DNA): TGTGCCATCCAACAAGGCGGGAGCGGGTTTTTCTTAGCGGTTAACTACAATGAGCAGTTCTTC.

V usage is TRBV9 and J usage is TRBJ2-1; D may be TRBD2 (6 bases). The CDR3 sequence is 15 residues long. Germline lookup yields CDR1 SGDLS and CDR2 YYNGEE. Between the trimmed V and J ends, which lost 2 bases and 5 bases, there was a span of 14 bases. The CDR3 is CASSVLGDSDNEQFF. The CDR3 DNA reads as TGTGCCAGCAGCGTCCTCGGGGACTCGGACAATGAGCAGTTCTTC.

CDR3 nucleotides: TGTGCCAGCAGCCCCCTCGGGACTAGCGGGAGTTTAACCTACAATGAGCAGTTCTTC. It yields the protein CASSPLGTSGSLTYNEQFF. The V call is TRBV7-9, the J call TRBJ2-1; 14 nucleotides align to TRBD2. With 5 bases clipped from V and 2 bases from J, the junction kept 11 bases outside the gene matches. CDR1 SEHNR and CDR2 FQNEAQ come from the germline V gene (reference sequence). CDR3 length: 19 amino acids. Full variable domain (outside the CDR3, taken from reference TRBV7-9 and TRBJ2-1): DTGVSQNPRHKITKRGQNVTFRCDPISEHNRLYWYRQTLGQGPEFLTYFQNEAQLEKSRLLSDRFSAERPKGSFSTLEIQRTEQGDSAMYLCASSPLGTSGSLTYNEQFFGPGTRLTVL.

CDR3 amino acids: CASSIPGSWAGELFF. CDR3 nucleotide sequence: TGTGCCAGTAGTATTCCCGGGAGTTGGGCCGGGGAGCTGTTTTTT. The chain links TRBV19 to TRBJ2-2; tentative D call: TRBD2 (6 bases). V lost 3 bases, J lost 6 bases, and 14 bases lay in between. The germline CDR1 and CDR2 sequences are LNHDA and SQIVND (reference sequence). The CDR3 is 15 residues long. Variable domain in full (rest from reference TRBV19 and TRBJ2-2): DGGITQSPKYLFRKEGQNVTLSCEQNLNHDAMYWYRQDPGQGLRLIYYSQIVNDFQKGDIAEGYSVSREKKESFPLTVTSAQKNPTAFYLCASSIPGSWAGELFFGEGSRLTVL.